This T cell receptor beta chain was retrieved from a study of identifying expanded T cells in peripheral blood. Broader study findings: Clone count variance between approximately two-week samples rose with total template count. Approximately 1.1 clones differed between technical replicates, versus roughly 17 and 20 over time.

Assay used: immunoSEQ multiplex PCR; TCRdb lists only in-frame clones, some missing. In the table there are approximately 100,000 clones, approximately 90% of which are singletons. This clone was detected a few times. The antigen is undetermined. The V gene's germline CDR1 is LNHDA and CDR2 SQIVND (reference sequence). The CDR3 extends over 11 amino acids. V gave up 9 bases and J gave up 2 bases, with 7 bases separating them. Sequenced material: blood. The sequence was collected from a person aged 18 to 75 in good health. The V and J genes are TRBV19 and TRBJ1-2; D remains unclear. CDR3: CASEGNYGYTF. As DNA, the CDR3 is TGTGCCAGCGAGGGAAACTATGGCTACACCTTC. The full variable domain, in which reference TRBV19 and TRBJ1-2 provide the parts outside the CDR3, is DGGITQSPKYLFRKEGQNVTLSCEQNLNHDAMYWYRQDPGQGLRLIYYSQIVNDFQKGDIAEGYSVSREKKESFPLTVTSAQKNPTAFYLCASEGNYGYTFGSGTRLTVV.